Sequencing of this TCR beta chain was carried out in a study of blood T cells in healthy people across ages (dated by TCRdb to 2014 to 2015). About the investigation overall: In model experiments, template switching captured roughly one uniquely barcoded TCR beta cDNA molecule for every two T cells. Using deep sequencing normalized with unique cDNA molecular identifiers, the study measured how TCR beta repertoire diversity changes with age. Donors were grouped into four age groups: young (average roughly 16 years), middle-aged (around 39), aged (about 60) and long-lived (about 89). To avoid experimental bias, donors of different ages were spread randomly across the sequencing lanes. Using the same blood draw, the study looked at two additional independent replicas of 1 million unique cDNA reads for two donors, one aged 18 to 30 and the other aged 80 or older. The study at large found these results: Donor CMV infection status was unknown, potentially confounding age-related changes in expanded clonotypes. Observed TCR beta diversity per million T cells fell roughly linearly with age, and a significant reduction was already apparent by age about 43. Because profiling used bulk unsorted PBMCs, naive and antigen-experienced compartments could not be compared conclusively. Total diversity estimates from one million sequenced T cells were considered lower bounds and underestimates. There was a strong correlation between observed TCR beta diversity and the percentage of naive T cells measured by flow cytometry. Compared with the aged group, the long-lived group had more naive CD4+ T cells, fewer expanded clones and increased TCR diversity, suggesting age selection.

Libraries were built with 5' RACE. The instrument given in TCRdb is Illumina HiSeq 2500. The second PCR ran for about 6 to 12 cycles and used a J-beta primer mix along with a sample-barcoded 5' primer. A template-switch 5' adaptor carrying 12 random nucleotides introduced a unique molecular identifier onto each TCR beta cDNA molecule. At least 2.5 million CDR3-containing paired-end reads were obtained from each sample. First-strand cDNA was synthesized from all RNA with the Mint cDNA synthesis kit, primed by a TRBC-specific oligonucleotide. Following uracil-DNA glycosylase treatment, a first 18-cycle PCR with universal primers M1SS and BC2_uni_R was performed on all cDNA. Turning to the authors' computational methods: For normalization, 1 million high-quality reads, each with a distinct molecular identifier, were randomly selected from each sample. Reads with shared molecular identifiers were discarded instead of being binned into consensus sequences. CDR3 identification, clonotype clustering and error correction used MiTCR with a Q25 quality threshold and the strictest error-elimination algorithm. A nonparametric unseen species model using Euler transformation provided a lower-bound estimate of total TCR beta diversity. TCRdb redid the processing of the public reads, applying fastp at Q25 and MiXCR, and retained in-frame beta chains. Rows are combined by CDR3 protein, so each entry shows the most common genes and DNA. TCRdb, rather than the study authors, made the V and J calls. The sample contains about 670,000 distinct CDR3 sequences, under 65% of them found a single time. In total, the top ten clones hold roughly 13% of the sample.

Per the germline V gene, SGHAT is the CDR1 and FQNNGV is the CDR2. Here V drops 5 bases and J drops 4 bases, and the junction holds 6 bases not matched to any gene. Counted from cysteine to phenylalanine, this CDR3 has 15 amino acids. Only the CDR3 portion is preserved as DNA: 45 bases, with reading frame beginning at the first base. This clonotype showed up many times. It has no known antigen specificity. No base-level quality is on record; no much larger clone is a single base apart. Donors were under 40 systemically healthy Caucasian individuals from Russia aged about 6 to 100 years. Each donor gave around 9 milliliters of peripheral blood, collected into EDTA-treated Vacutainer tubes. Ficoll-Paque density-gradient centrifugation was used to isolate PBMCs, with at least 7 million obtained per sample. Total RNA, at least 5 micrograms per sample, was extracted from PBMCs with Trizol reagent. The percentages of naive CD45RAhigh/CD27high T cells were determined by flow cytometry on a PBMC aliquot from every donor.

This receptor was taken from a woman older than 75 in good health. This sequence uses TRBV11-2 and TRBJ2-3; 10 central nucleotides agree with TRBD1. The sample consisted of blood. The DNA sequence reads TGTGCCAGCAGCCGTGGACAGGGGGGTGCAGATACGCAGTATTTT. It encodes CASSRGQGGADTQYF.